Following are 14 T cell receptor beta chains from one sample sequenced in a study of blood T cell repertoires in COVID-19. Only in-frame clones appear in the TCRdb table, and some are missing; sequencing was by immunoSEQ multiplex PCR. Among fewer than 250,000 clones listed, 86% were seen once. What was sequenced was peripheral blood. The receptors derive from a woman in her seventies with acute or convalescent COVID-19.

V and J are TRBV19 and TRBJ1-5, with 8 positions matching TRBD1. V lost 5 bases to trimming and J lost 0 bases; unmatched junction nucleotides: 9. The CDR3 extends over 17 amino acids. Germline CDR1 and CDR2: LNHDA and SQIVND (reference sequence). The CDR3: CASSPDRAYYSNQPQHF. CDR3 coding DNA: TGTGCCAGTAGTCCGGACAGGGCCTACTATAGCAATCAGCCCCAGCATTTT. The full variable domain, completed using reference TRBV19 and TRBJ1-5, is DGGITQSPKYLFRKEGQNVTLSCEQNLNHDAMYWYRQDPGQGLRLIYYSQIVNDFQKGDIAEGYSVSREKKESFPLTVTSAQKNPTAFYLCASSPDRAYYSNQPQHFGDGTRLSIL.

In its sample, this clone was seen a few times. Additional DNA sequences in this sample encode the identical CDR3. This chain links TRBV18 with TRBJ2-1; D possibly corresponds to TRBD1 (7 bases). The CDR3 extends over 13 amino acids. Trimming took off 4 bases at V and 10 bases at J, with 14 bases between the two ends. CDR1 and CDR2 from the germline V gene are KGHSH and LQKENI. The CDR3 spells CASSLDAGGEQFF. CDR3 in DNA: TGTGCCAGCTCACTCGACGCAGGGGGGGAGCAGTTCTTC.

The CDR3 coding sequence is TGTGCCAGCAGCCAAAACAGTTACACTGAAGCTTTCTTT. As protein: CASSQNSYTEAFF. This chain uses TRBV3-1 (or the pseudogene TRBV3-2) with TRBJ1-1; D is undetermined. Germline V CDR1 and CDR2: LGHDT, YNNKEL (reference sequence). CDR3 length equals 13 residues. V gave up 2 bases and J gave up 3 bases, with 7 bases separating them.

V and J are TRBV14 and TRBJ2-7; 7 positions match TRBD1. V was pared by 6 bases and J by 3 bases, with 11 bases of the junction left unmatched. Per germline, CDR1 SGHDN and CDR2 FVKESK. CDR3 size: 15 residues. CDR3 protein: CASSGQVGALYEQYF. In DNA form, the CDR3 reads TGTGCCAGCAGTGGACAGGTCGGGGCCCTCTACGAGCAGTACTTC.

The chain uses TRBV2 and TRBJ2-7, with 11 bases that match TRBD1. Germline V gives CDR1 SNHLY, CDR2 FYNNEI. CDR3 length equals 14 residues. V gave up 7 bases and J gave up 3 bases; unmatched junction bases: 5. The CDR3 loop is CASIRGTGGYEQYF. The CDR3, as DNA: TGTGCCAGCATTCGTGGGACAGGGGGCTACGAGCAGTACTTC.

This clone was seen only once. The chain carries TRBV2 and TRBJ1-1; D call uncertain. Trimming removed 4 bases from V and 4 bases from J, with 13 bases in between. Germline CDR1 and CDR2: SNHLY and FYNNEI. The CDR3 spans 14 residues. CDR3 sequence (DNA): TGTGCCAGCAGTGGGCGGGGAGGTGTCACTGAAGCTTTCTTT. This translates into CASSGRGGVTEAFF.

Comments on this clone: A junction end diverges from the germline sequence, so it may reflect a read error. The CDR3: CASSQGLVSSYEQYF. CDR3 nucleotides: TGTGCTAGCAGCCAGGGACTAGTGAGCTCCTACGAGCAGTACTTC. The V call is TRBV7-7, the J call TRBJ2-7; 8 bases map to TRBD2. This CDR3 is built from 15 residues. CDR1 is SSHAT and CDR2 is FNYEAQ in the germline V gene (reference sequence).

The chain joins TRBV5-6 to TRBJ1-6; possibly TRBD1 for D (5 bases). The ends were cut back, 2 bases at V and 7 bases at J, with 13 bases in the middle. CDR3 length: 15 residues. CDR1 is SGHDT, CDR2 YYEEEE, per germline. CDR3 in DNA: TGTGCCAGCAGCTTAGGGTGGGGGGACAATTCACCCCTCCACTTT. As protein: CASSLGWGDNSPLHF.

This chain connects TRBV28 to TRBJ1-2; D might be TRBD1 (5 bases). The germline CDR1 and CDR2 sequences are MDHEN and SYDVKM. Trimming shortened V by 2 bases and J by 4 bases, and 11 bases separated the two germline ends. The CDR3 has 14 amino acids. The DNA of the CDR3 is TGTGCCAGCAGTTTAGCTAGCGACAGCTATGGCTACACCTTC. Encoded protein: CASSLASDSYGYTF.

V is TRBV7-9 and J is TRBJ2-7; D may be TRBD2 (5 bases). Germline CDR1 reads SEHNR; CDR2 reads FQNEAQ (reference sequence). This CDR3 is 12 amino acids long. V lost 6 bases, J lost 7 bases, and 13 bases lay in between. The CDR3 bases are TGTGCCAGCAGGCACGCCGGGGAAGAGCAGTACTTC. Protein sequence: CASRHAGEEQYF.

V is TRBV25-1 and J is TRBJ1-2; D is unclear. The CDR3 sequence is 13 residues long. V was trimmed by 3 bases and J by 4 bases, leaving 9 bases between them. Germline CDR1 MGHDK, CDR2 SYGVNS. As DNA, the CDR3 is TGTGCCAGCAGTGATCACCTCGGCTATGGCTACACCTTC. Protein product: CASSDHLGYGYTF.

This clone was counted only a few times. V is TRBV10-1 and J is TRBJ1-5, with D unresolved. CDR1 WNHNN and CDR2 SYGVQD come from the germline V gene (reference sequence). The CDR3 covers 10 residues. Trimming left V 10 bases short and J 7 bases short, with 8 bases between. The DNA for the CDR3 is TGCGCCACCATCGGGCAGCCCCAGCATTTT. Its protein is CATIGQPQHF.

As concerns this clone: At one of its ends the junction is not consistent with the germline gene, which may arise from a read error. The rearrangement joins TRBV10-2 to TRBJ1-5; D remains unclear. This CDR3 is built from 14 residues. CDR1 WSHSY and CDR2 SAAADI come from the germline V gene. CDR3 DNA: TGCGCCAGCAGTCAGTCTCAGGGCAATCAGCCCCAGCATTTT. This translates into CASSQSQGNQPQHF.

This chain links TRBV21-1 with TRBJ1-4; the D call TRBD1 from the table was never checked on the DNA. TRBV21-1 has pseudogene status. The CDR3 has 16 amino acids. CDR3 nucleotides: TGTGCCAGCAGCAAAGGTTCCCAGGCAGTTAATGAAAAACTGTTTTTT. Its protein is CASSKGSQAVNEKLFF.